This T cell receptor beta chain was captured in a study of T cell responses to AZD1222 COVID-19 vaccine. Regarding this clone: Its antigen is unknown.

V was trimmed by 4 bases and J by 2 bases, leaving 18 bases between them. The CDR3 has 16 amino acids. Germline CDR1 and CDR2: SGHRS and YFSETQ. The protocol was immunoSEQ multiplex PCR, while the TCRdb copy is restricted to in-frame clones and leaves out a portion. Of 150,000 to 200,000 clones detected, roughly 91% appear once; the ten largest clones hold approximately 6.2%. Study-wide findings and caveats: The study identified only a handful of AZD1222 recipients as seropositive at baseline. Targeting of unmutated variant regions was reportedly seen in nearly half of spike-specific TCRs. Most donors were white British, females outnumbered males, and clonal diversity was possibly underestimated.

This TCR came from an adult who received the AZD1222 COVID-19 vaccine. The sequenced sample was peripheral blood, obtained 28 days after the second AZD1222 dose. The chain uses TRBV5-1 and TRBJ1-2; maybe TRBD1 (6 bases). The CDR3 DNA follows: TGCGCCAGCAGCCTCGACCGGACAGTCATCAACTATGGCTACACCTTC. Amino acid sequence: CASSLDRTVINYGYTF. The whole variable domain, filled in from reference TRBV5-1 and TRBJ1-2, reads KAGVTQTPRYLIKTRGQQVTLSCSPISGHRSVSWYQQTPGQGLQFLFEYFSETQRNKGNFPGRFSGRQFSNSRSEMNVSTLELGDSALYLCASSLDRTVINYGYTFGSGTRLTVV.